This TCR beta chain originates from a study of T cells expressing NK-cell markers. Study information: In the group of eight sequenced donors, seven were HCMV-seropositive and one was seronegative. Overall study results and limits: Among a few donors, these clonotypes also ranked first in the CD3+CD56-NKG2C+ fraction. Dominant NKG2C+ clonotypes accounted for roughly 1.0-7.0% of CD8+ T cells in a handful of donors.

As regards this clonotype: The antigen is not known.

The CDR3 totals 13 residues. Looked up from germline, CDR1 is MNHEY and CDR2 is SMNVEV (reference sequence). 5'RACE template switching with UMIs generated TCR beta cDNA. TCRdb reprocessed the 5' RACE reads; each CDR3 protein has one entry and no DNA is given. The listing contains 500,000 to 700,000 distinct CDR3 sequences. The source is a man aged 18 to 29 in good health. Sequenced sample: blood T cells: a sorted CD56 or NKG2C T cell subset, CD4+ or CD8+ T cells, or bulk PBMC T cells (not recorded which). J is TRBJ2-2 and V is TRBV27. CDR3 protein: CASSPGITGELFF.